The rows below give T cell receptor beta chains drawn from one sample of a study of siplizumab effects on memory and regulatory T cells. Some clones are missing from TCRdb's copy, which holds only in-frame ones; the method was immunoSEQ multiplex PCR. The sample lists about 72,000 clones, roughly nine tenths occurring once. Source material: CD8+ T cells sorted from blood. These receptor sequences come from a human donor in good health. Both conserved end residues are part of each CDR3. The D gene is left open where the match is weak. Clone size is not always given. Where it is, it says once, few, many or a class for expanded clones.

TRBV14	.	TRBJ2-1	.	CASSPVNLEQFF	TGTGCCAGCAGCCCCGTGAACCTTGAGCAGTTCTTC
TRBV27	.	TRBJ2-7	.	CASSLLGHEQYF	TGTGCCAGCAGTTTACTAGGCCACGAGCAGTACTTC
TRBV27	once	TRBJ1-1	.	CASNYGATNTEAFF	TGTGCCAGCAACTACGGGGCTACTAACACTGAAGCTTTCTTT
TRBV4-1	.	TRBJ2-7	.	CASSQVPPSRGRPYEQYF	TGCGCCAGCAGCCAAGTTCCACCGAGCAGGGGCCGACCCTACGAGCAGTACTTC
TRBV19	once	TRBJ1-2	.	CASKEYGYTF	TGTGCCAGTAAGGAATATGGCTACACCTTC
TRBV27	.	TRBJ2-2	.	CASSQDWGDRTGELFF	TGTGCCAGCAGCCAGGACTGGGGGGACCGCACCGGGGAGCTGTTTTTT
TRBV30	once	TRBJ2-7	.	CAWSVLRSGQYF	TGTGCCTGGAGTGTACTCAGATCCGGGCAGTACTTC
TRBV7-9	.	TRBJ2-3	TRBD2	CASSPLTSGSTDTQYF	TGTGCCAGCAGCCCCTTGACTAGCGGTAGCACAGATACGCAGTATTTT
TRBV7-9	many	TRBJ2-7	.	CASSLAFSSYEQYF	TGTGCCAGCAGCTTAGCGTTTAGCTCCTACGAGCAGTACTTC
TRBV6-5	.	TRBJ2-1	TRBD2	CASSLIAGAYNEQFF	TGTGCCAGCAGTTTGATAGCGGGGGCCTACAATGAGCAGTTCTTC
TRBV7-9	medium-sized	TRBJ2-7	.	CASSLFPGHIYEQYF	TGTGCCAGCAGCTTGTTCCCGGGACATATCTACGAGCAGTACTTC
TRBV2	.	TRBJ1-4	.	CASSGRNAGTTEKLFF	TGTGCCAGCAGTGGCCGCAATGCCGGGACAACTGAAAAACTGTTTTTT
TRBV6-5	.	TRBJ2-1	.	CASSYSAHSSYNEQFF	TGTGCCAGCAGTTACTCGGCACATAGCTCCTACAATGAGCAGTTCTTC
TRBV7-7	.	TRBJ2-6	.	CASSYDSKCQSRANVLTF	TGTGCCAGCAGCTATGATTCTAAGTGCCAAAGTCGGGCCAACGTCCTGACTTTC
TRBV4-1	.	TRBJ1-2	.	CASSHGTYYGYTF	TGCGCCAGCAGCCACGGGACGTATTATGGCTACACCTTC
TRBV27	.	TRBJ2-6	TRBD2	CASRSGLAGISGANVLTF	TGTGCCAGCAGGTCGGGACTAGCGGGGATCTCTGGGGCCAACGTCCTGACTTTC
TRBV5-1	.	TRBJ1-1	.	CASSLEGPNTEAFF	TGCGCCAGCAGCTTGGAGGGGCCGAACACTGAAGCTTTCTTT
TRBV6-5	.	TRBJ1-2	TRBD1	CASSYSKGALEGYTF	TGTGCCAGCAGTTACTCGAAGGGGGCCTTAGAGGGCTACACCTTC
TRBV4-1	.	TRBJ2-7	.	CASSQDGGGRSYEQYF	TGCGCCAGCAGCCAAGATGGAGGGGGAAGGTCCTACGAGCAGTACTTC
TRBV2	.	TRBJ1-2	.	CASSDRYPYYGYTF	TGTGCCAGCAGTGACAGATACCCCTACTATGGCTACACCTTC
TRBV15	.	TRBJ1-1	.	CATSSGYGVADTEAFF	TGTGCCACCAGCAGTGGGTACGGGGTTGCGGACACTGAAGCTTTCTTT
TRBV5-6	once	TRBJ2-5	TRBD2	CASSFLLAGVMETQYF	TGTGCCAGCAGCTTCTTGCTAGCGGGAGTAATGGAGACCCAGTACTTC
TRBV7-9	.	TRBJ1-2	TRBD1	CASSLAAGQPNYGYTF	TGTGCCAGCAGCTTAGCCGCGGGACAGCCTAACTATGGCTACACCTTC
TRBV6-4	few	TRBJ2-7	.	CASGDESYEQYF	TGTGCCAGCGGGGACGAATCCTACGAGCAGTACTTC
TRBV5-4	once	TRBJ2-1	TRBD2	CASSPGLADNEQFF	TGTGCCAGCAGCCCCGGACTAGCGGACAATGAGCAGTTCTTC
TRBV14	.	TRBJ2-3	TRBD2	CASSLPGLADTDTQYF	TGTGCCAGCAGCTTACCGGGACTAGCGGACACAGATACGCAGTATTTT
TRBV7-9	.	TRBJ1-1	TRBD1	CASSSLGQANTEAFF	TGTGCCAGCAGCTCACTCGGACAGGCGAACACTGAAGCTTTCTTT
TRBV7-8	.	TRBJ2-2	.	CASSRPDPRDVRRGELFF	TGTGCCAGCAGCCGACCCGACCCCAGGGACGTAAGACGAGGGGAGCTGTTTTTT
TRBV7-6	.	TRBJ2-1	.	CASSFRGSSYNEQFF	TGTGCCAGCAGCTTCAGGGGAAGCTCCTACAATGAGCAGTTCTTC
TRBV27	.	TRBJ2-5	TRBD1	CASNKQGAFLETQYF	TGTGCCAGCAACAAACAGGGGGCTTTTTTGGAGACCCAGTACTTC
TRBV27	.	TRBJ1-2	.	CASSLYGYTF	TGTGCCAGCAGTTTATATGGCTACACCTTC
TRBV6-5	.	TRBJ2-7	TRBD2	CAIGWPGTTYEQYF	TGTGCCATCGGGTGGCCGGGGACTACCTACGAGCAGTACTTC
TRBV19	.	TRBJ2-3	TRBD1	CASSMGQGADTQYF	TGTGCCAGCTCTATGGGACAGGGGGCAGATACGCAGTATTTT
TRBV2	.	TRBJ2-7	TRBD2	CASTPALAGTYEQYF	TGTGCCAGCACCCCTGCGTTAGCGGGGACCTACGAGCAGTACTTC
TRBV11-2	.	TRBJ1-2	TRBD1	CASSHGQGLYGYTF	TGTGCCAGCAGCCACGGACAGGGATTATATGGCTACACCTTC
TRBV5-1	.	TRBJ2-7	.	CASSPRLGDSYEQYF	TGCGCCAGCAGCCCCCGCTTAGGGGATTCCTACGAGCAGTACTTC
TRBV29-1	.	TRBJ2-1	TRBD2	CSVEGTSGSSYNEQFF	TGCAGCGTTGAAGGGACTAGCGGGAGTTCTTACAATGAGCAGTTCTTC
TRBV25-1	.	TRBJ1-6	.	CASSDTVTAYNSPLHF	TGTGCCAGCAGTGATACGGTGACAGCCTATAATTCACCCCTCCACTTT
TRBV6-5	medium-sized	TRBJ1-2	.	CASRSDGGLGYTF	TGTGCCAGCAGATCGGACGGAGGGCTGGGCTACACCTTC
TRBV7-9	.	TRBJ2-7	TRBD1	CASSLSDRGNSEQYF	TGTGCCAGCAGCTTATCCGACAGGGGGAACAGCGAGCAGTACTTC
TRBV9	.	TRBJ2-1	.	CASSPTRERAYNEQFF	TGTGCCAGCAGCCCAACCAGGGAGAGGGCCTACAATGAGCAGTTCTTC
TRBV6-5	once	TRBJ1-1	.	CASSPRTDFTEAFF	TGTGCCAGCAGCCCAAGAACAGATTTCACTGAAGCTTTCTTT
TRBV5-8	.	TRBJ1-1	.	CASSFRQNTEAFF	TGTGCCAGCAGCTTTCGCCAGAACACTGAAGCTTTCTTT
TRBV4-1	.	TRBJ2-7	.	CASSQGQAYYEQYF	TGCGCCAGCAGCCAAGGACAGGCCTACTACGAGCAGTACTTC
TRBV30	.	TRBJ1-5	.	CAWSVGGGNQPQHF	TGTGCCTGGAGTGTAGGAGGGGGAAATCAGCCCCAGCATTTT
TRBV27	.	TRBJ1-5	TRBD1	CASSAGTGGNQPQHF	TGTGCCAGCAGTGCTGGGACAGGGGGTAATCAGCCCCAGCATTTT
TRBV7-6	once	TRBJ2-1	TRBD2	CASSSSGGTYNEQFF	TGTGCCAGCAGTTCCTCGGGGGGGACCTACAATGAGCAGTTCTTC
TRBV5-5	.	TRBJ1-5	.	CASSLARGKDQPQHF	TGTGCCAGCAGCTTGGCGCGGGGGAAGGATCAGCCCCAGCATTTT
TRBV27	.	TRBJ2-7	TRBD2	CASSYGTSGRFSSYEQYF	TGTGCCAGCAGTTATGGGACTAGCGGGAGATTTTCCTCCTACGAGCAGTACTTC
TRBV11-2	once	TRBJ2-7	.	CASSISHPYEQYF	TGTGCCAGCAGCATCTCTCACCCATACGAGCAGTACTTC
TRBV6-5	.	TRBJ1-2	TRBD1	CASRGTGDIYGYTF	TGTGCCAGCAGGGGGACAGGGGATATCTATGGCTACACCTTC
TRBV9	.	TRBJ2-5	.	CASSVFAGDNKETQYF	TGTGCCAGCAGCGTATTCGCGGGGGACAATAAGGAGACCCAGTACTTC
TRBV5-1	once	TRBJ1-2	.	CASSLAMGADGYTF	TGCGCCAGCAGCTTGGCCATGGGGGCAGATGGCTACACCTTC